Each of the 2 T cell receptor beta chains below was sequenced from the same sample in a study of blood T cell repertoires in COVID-19. The method was immunoSEQ multiplex PCR; TCRdb's version includes in-frame clones alone and lacks a portion of them. Of some 180,000 clones listed, 84% are singletons. The specimen sequenced was peripheral blood. Receptors originate from a human donor in a cohort sampled during active COVID-19.

V is TRBV3-1 (or the pseudogene TRBV3-2) and J is TRBJ2-7; perhaps TRBD2 as D (6 bases). V was clipped by 5 bases and J by 0 bases, with 11 bases between them. The CDR3 loop spans 14 amino acids. Germline V lookup: CDR1 LGHDT, CDR2 YNNKEL (reference sequence). The CDR3 loop is CASSKGLLSYEQYF. For the CDR3, the DNA is TGTGCCAGCAGCAAGGGACTTCTCTCCTACGAGCAGTACTTC.

This clone was counted a single time. V gene TRBV28 combines with J gene TRBJ2-7; 12 bases align to TRBD1. The CDR3 has 15 residues. V lost 3 bases to trimming and J lost 5 bases; unmatched junction nucleotides: 5. Germline-derived CDR1 and CDR2 are MDHEN and SYDVKM. In DNA, the CDR3 is TGTGCCAGCAGTTTCCTGGGACAGGGGGCTGACGAGCAGTACTTC. It codes for CASSFLGQGADEQYF.